This T cell receptor (beta chain) is from a study of T cell responses to AZD1222 COVID-19 vaccine (dated by TCRdb to the early 2020s). With regard to the full study: AZD1222 recipients given second doses at about 4 weeks or at about 12 weeks were pooled, since spike-specific TCR depth and breadth were not found to differ between the two schedules. TCR sequencing was performed for over 230 trial participants, of whom around 200 were given two doses of AZD1222 and approximately 25 were given two doses of MenACWY control vaccine. Trial participants were enrolled by age into subgroups of 18-55, 56-69 and 70-plus years, and around 150, 28 and 57 TCR-sequenced participants, respectively, were included in these subgroups. Study-wide findings and limitations: Conclusions about previously exposed vaccinees are limited because only six or seven AZD1222 recipients were SARS-CoV-2 seropositive at baseline. Vaccine-associated CD4 TCRs spanned the whole spike protein, with dominant responses in regions 160-218 and 743-854. Reportedly, almost half of the unique spike-specific TCRs recognized epitopes lying outside the regions that are mutated in the B.1.351 and B.1.1.7 variants. Participants were mostly white British, with more females than males. The authors suggested clonal diversity may have been underestimated. After two AZD1222 doses, spike-specific TCR breadth and depth were significantly higher than at day 0 and than in MenACWY recipients. Because no day 14 peak-response samples were available, the repertoires could be characterized only after the peak T cell response. In the small 56-69-year group, the increase in depth fell short of significance, most likely because of low power.

The time point label, as the study defines it: baseline before first vaccination. Vaccinee samples came from UK trials COV001 and COV002, including a single-blind randomized controlled phase 2/3 trial of AZD1222 (ChAdOx1 nCoV-19) in healthy adults. Trial participant PBMC samples were collected at day 0 and day 28 after the second dose for TCRbeta chain sequencing. Looking up the germline V gene yields CDR1 MNHEY and CDR2 SVGAGI. V and J are truncated by 7 bases and 5 bases respectively, leaving an intervening sequence of 14 bases. Its CDR3 holds 13 amino acids, cysteine through phenylalanine. Just the 39-base CDR3 DNA is kept, in frame starting at base 1. The CDR3 regions of human TCRbeta chains were subjected to immunosequencing. As for the original processing: Repertoire TCRs were matched against a reference library of SARS-CoV-2-specific TCRs generated with the MIRA antigen-specificity platform. Breadth was defined as the fraction of unique TCRs that were SARS-CoV-2-associated. Depth was defined as the fraction of total T cells that were SARS-CoV-2-associated. Each spike-specific TCR was assigned to its reactive spike region and to a CD4 or CD8 class using the MIRA data. Log10-transformed breadth and depth values were compared by one-way ANOVA with Sidak's multiple comparisons tests. The clones in this table, taken by TCRdb from immuneACCESS, are in-frame only. Not every clone is retained; where verified, under half of the shortfall comes from an unresolved V gene, and the cause of the rest is unknown. D and trimming were read from the DNA, whereas the V and J calls and clone size are those reported in that table. This sample lists 95,000 to 150,000 clones; roughly 84% were detected once. About 1.2% of the sample rests with the top ten.

This clone was seen a few times. Its antigen is still unknown. Base qualities are missing; no much larger clone stands one base away. The sequenced sample was peripheral blood, obtained on day 0 of AZD1222 vaccination. This TCR derives from an adult in good health. The chain joins TRBV6-5 to TRBJ2-5; the D assignment is uncertain and may be TRBD1 or TRBD2, with 6 bases supporting each. Here is the DNA: TGTGCCAGCACCTTTCCGGGGGCGGAGACCCAGTACTTC. Its protein product is CASTFPGAETQYF.